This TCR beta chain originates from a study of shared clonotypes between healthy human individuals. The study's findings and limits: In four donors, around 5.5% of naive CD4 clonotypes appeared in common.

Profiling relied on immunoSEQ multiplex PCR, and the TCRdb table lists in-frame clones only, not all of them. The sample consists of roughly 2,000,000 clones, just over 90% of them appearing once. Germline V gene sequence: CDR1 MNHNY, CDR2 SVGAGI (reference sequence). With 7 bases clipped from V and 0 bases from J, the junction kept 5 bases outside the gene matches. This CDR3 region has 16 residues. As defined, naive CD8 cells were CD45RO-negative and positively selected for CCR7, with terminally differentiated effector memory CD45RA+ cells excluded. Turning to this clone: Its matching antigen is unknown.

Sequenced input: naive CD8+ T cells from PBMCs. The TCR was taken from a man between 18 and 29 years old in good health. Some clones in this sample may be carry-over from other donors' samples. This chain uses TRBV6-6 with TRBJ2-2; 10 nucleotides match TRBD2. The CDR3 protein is CASIPGLAANTGELFF. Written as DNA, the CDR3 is TGTGCCAGCATTCCCGGACTAGCGGCGAACACCGGGGAGCTGTTTTTT.